In this sample, the clone carrying this T cell receptor (beta chain) turned up a few times. Its matching antigen is unknown. The data derive from a study of beta chain features in type 1 diabetes. As for the study in general: Healthy donors and patients had similar age, gender and cell yields. The study's findings and limits: These data did not resolve whether HLA type affects TCRB rearrangement. In every one of the four CD4+ subsets, TCRB CDR3s were moderately but significantly shorter in Type 1 diabetes patients.

The authors reverse transcribed all of the isolated RNA, so sequencing captured expressed TCRB transcripts. About 3.6 million reads on average were seen across naive, central memory and regulatory T cell samples. TCRdb keeps only in-frame clones here, not all; method: immunoSEQ multiplex PCR. The sample yields about 700,000 clones, under 15% seen once. A CD45RO/CCR7/CD25/CD127/CD95/CD27 panel sorted naive, central memory, regulatory and stem cell-like memory CD4+ cells. V lost 4 bases, J lost 1 base, and 13 bases lay in between. CDR1 GTSNPN and CDR2 SVGIG come from the germline V gene (reference sequence). The CDR3 has 14 amino acids.

The TCR was taken from a man between 18 and 29 years old with type 1 diabetes. The sequenced material came from naive CD4+ T cells from blood. The gene calls are TRBV30 and TRBJ1-2; D is undetermined. CDR3 region: CAWNVGVVNYGYTF. The CDR3, as DNA: TGTGCCTGGAATGTCGGTGTTGTTAACTATGGCTACACCTTC. The full variable domain, completed using reference TRBV30 and TRBJ1-2, is SQTIHQWPATLVQPVGSPLSLECTVEGTSNPNLYWYRQAAGRGLQLLFYSVGIGQISSEVPQNLSASRPQDRQFILSSKKLLLSDSGFYLCAWNVGVVNYGYTFGSGTRLTVV.